This TCR beta chain was recovered during a study of blood T cell repertoires in COVID-19. Study-level information: Some COVID-19 samples were acute and others convalescent; all came from the United States, Italy and Spain. Sources were T cells, B-cell-depleted T cells, or PBMCs; the material itself was cDNA or gDNA.

The CDR3 consists of 14 residues. The germline V gene has CDR1 MDHEN and CDR2 SYDVKM. The V gene lost 3 bases and the J gene lost 1 base, with 9 bases spanning the gap. TCRdb keeps only in-frame clones here, not all; method: immunoSEQ multiplex PCR. Of some 250,000 clones detected, around 80% appear once; the ten largest clones hold 4.5% to 6.5%. V and J are TRBV28 and TRBJ2-5; D is perhaps TRBD1 (6 bases). The sequence was collected from a man older than 75 with acute or convalescent COVID-19. The sample consisted of peripheral blood. This CDR3 reads CASSFTGPQETQYF. Written as DNA, the CDR3 is TGTGCCAGCAGTTTCACAGGGCCCCAAGAGACCCAGTACTTC.